This T cell receptor beta chain was found in a study of molecular identifiers for immune sequencing clone quantification. TCRdb fed the PCR reads into MiXCR, producing one record per CDR3 protein. The data show 400,000 to 600,000 distinct CDR3 sequences, roughly 23% seen once. From germline, CDR1 is MNHEY and CDR2 SVGEGT. The CDR3 contains 15 residues. V was trimmed by 4 bases and J by 5 bases, leaving 14 bases between them. This chain uses TRBV6-2 or TRBV6-3 with TRBJ2-2; TRBD1 is a possible D gene (5 bases). Sequenced material: naive CD8+ T cells from blood, with Jurkat cell RNA spiked in. Indicated subset: FACS-sorted CD8+CD4-CCR7+CD45RA+ naive T cells. This clonotype was sampled from a human donor in good health. Some libraries in this study had Jurkat cell RNA spiked in. The CDR3 coding sequence is TGTGCCAGCAGTTGGGGCGACCCAGAAACCGGGGAGCTGTTTTTT. Translated: CASSWGDPETGELFF.